The 19 T cell receptor beta chains in this list originate from one sample, sequenced in a study of shared clonotypes between healthy human individuals. Profiling relied on immunoSEQ multiplex PCR, and the TCRdb table lists in-frame clones only, not all of them. Counted here are over 95,000 clones, 55% to 70% occurring once; the ten biggest clones make up about 22%. The sample taken for sequencing was memory CD8+ T cells sorted from blood. Subset of the sample: CD45RO+ cells pooled with CCR7-negative TemRA cells. These receptors were taken from a woman younger than 45 in good health.

This chain links TRBV9 with TRBJ2-1, with TRBD2 as a possible D gene (6 bases). The V gene's germline CDR1 is SGDLS and CDR2 YYNGEE. V lost 0 bases to trimming and J lost 5 bases, with 12 bases between them. CDR3 length: 15 amino acids. The CDR3 spells CASSVGVSGNNEQFF. The CDR3 DNA is TGTGCCAGCAGCGTAGGGGTTAGCGGTAACAATGAGCAGTTCTTC.

The V gene is TRBV28, the J gene TRBJ1-5, with D possibly being TRBD1 (6 bases). The V and J ends lost 5 bases and 3 bases respectively, with 11 bases between them. Germline V gene sequence: CDR1 MDHEN, CDR2 SYDVKM. The CDR3 has 14 amino acids. CDR3 nucleotides: TGTGCCAGCAGTCTCTGGACAGACAATCAGCCCCAGCATTTT. Translating gives CASSLWTDNQPQHF.

The V and J genes are TRBV27 and TRBJ2-7, with D possibly being TRBD1 (5 bases). The CDR3 has 16 amino acids. V was trimmed by 5 bases and J by 2 bases, leaving 19 bases between them. The germline CDR1 and CDR2 sequences are MNHEY and SMNVEV (reference sequence). CDR3 amino acids: CASSLKWGFLTYEQYF. CDR3 in DNA: TGTGCCAGCAGTCTAAAATGGGGCTTCCTCACCTACGAGCAGTACTTC.

The chain combines TRBV28 with TRBJ2-7, with no clear D. V gave up 2 bases and J gave up 4 bases, with 9 bases separating them. Germline lookup yields CDR1 MDHEN and CDR2 SYDVKM. The CDR3 is 13 residues long. The CDR3 DNA sequence: TGTGCCAGCAGTTTAGCGTTGGTGTACGAGCAGTACTTC. This translates into CASSLALVYEQYF.

The chain uses TRBV27 and TRBJ1-5, with D perhaps matching TRBD1 (5 bases). Germline CDR1 reads MNHEY; CDR2 reads SMNVEV (reference sequence). V dropped 2 bases and J dropped 8 bases, with 16 bases sitting between them. The CDR3 runs to 15 residues. CDR3 sequence (DNA): TGTGCCAGCAGTTTAACTGACAGCCGATCTGAGCCCCAGCATTTT. Its protein is CASSLTDSRSEPQHF.

This clone turned up a few times. The V and J genes are TRBV29-1 and TRBJ1-2; D gene uncertain. Trimming cost V 3 bases and J 8 bases, with 13 bases left between them. The V gene's germline CDR1 is SQVTM and CDR2 ANQGSEA. CDR3 length: 12 residues. Here the CDR3 DNA reads TGCAGCGTTGATTTGTCACTTTGGGGCTACACCTTC. It yields the protein CSVDLSLWGYTF.

This chain joins TRBV6-6 and TRBJ2-1; D may be TRBD1 (7 bases). Trimming shortened V by 5 bases and J by 9 bases, and 17 bases separated the two germline ends. The CDR3 totals 14 residues. The V gene's germline CDR1 is MNHNY and CDR2 SVGAGI (reference sequence). Here the CDR3 DNA reads TGTGCCAGCAGTCGACAGGGAGGCTCGGTTGAGCAGTTCTTC. This sequence encodes CASSRQGGSVEQFF.

The chain joins TRBV2 to TRBJ2-5, with 7 positions matching TRBD2. V was clipped by 6 bases and J by 4 bases; unmatched bases: 20. CDR1 is SNHLY, CDR2 FYNNEI, per germline. The length of the CDR3 is 18 residues. The CDR3, as DNA: TGTGCCAGCAGGCCCGGGACTACCTTTCTAGGGCCTCCAGAGACCCAGTACTTC. Its protein is CASRPGTTFLGPPETQYF.

This clone was found a few times. The chain combines TRBV7-2 with TRBJ1-6; 8 bases are a match to TRBD1. Germline CDR1 reads SGHTA; CDR2 reads FQGNSA. CDR3 size: 14 residues. V trimming: 5 bases; J trimming: 9 bases; junction bases outside the gene matches: 6. CDR3 DNA: TGTGCCAGCAGCATGGACAGGGTGACTTCACCCCTCCACTTT. The encoded protein is CASSMDRVTSPLHF.

The J gene is TRBJ1-5, the V gene TRBV27; a possible D gene is TRBD1 (5 bases). This CDR3 is built from 12 residues. From germline, CDR1 is MNHEY and CDR2 SMNVEV (reference sequence). V shed 4 bases and J shed 7 bases, with 8 bases lying between them. CDR3 DNA: TGTGCCAGCAGTTACCCAGGGCAGCCCCAGCATTTT. Translation: CASSYPGQPQHF.

This clone was observed a few times. The V gene is TRBV12-2, the J gene TRBJ2-7; the table's TRBD2 call for D was not verified on the DNA. TRBV12-2 is recorded as a pseudogene. The CDR3 covers 16 residues. The CDR3 here is CASRILVAGERKEQYF. CDR3 in DNA: TGTGCAAGTCGCATCCTGGTAGCGGGAGAGCGTAAAGAGCAGTACTTC.

This clone was recorded a few times. The chain couples TRBV9 to TRBJ2-3, with TRBD2 matching 7 bases. Per germline, CDR1 SGDLS and CDR2 YYNGEE. With V trimmed by 1 base and J by 6 bases, 5 bases remained unmatched. The CDR3 extends over 14 amino acids. In nucleotides, the CDR3 is TGTGCCAGCAGCGTATCGGGAGGCTTGGATACGCAGTATTTT. Its translation: CASSVSGGLDTQYF.

This clone has more than one count but fewer than ten. This rearrangement joins TRBV19 to TRBJ1-1, with no clear D. The V gene's germline CDR1 is LNHDA and CDR2 SQIVND (reference sequence). V was pared by 8 bases and J by 1 base, with 11 bases between. The length of the CDR3 is 13 residues. CDR3 loop: CASPFTGNTEAFF. Here the CDR3 DNA reads TGTGCCAGTCCCTTCACGGGGAACACTGAAGCTTTCTTT.

With regard to this clone: Other DNA sequences from this sample encode an identical CDR3 as well. The genes are TRBV10-3 and TRBJ2-3; D unresolved. Germline V gene lookup returns CDR1 ENHRY and CDR2 SYGVKD. CDR3 length: 12 amino acids. Trimming removed 0 bases at V and 3 bases at J, with 1 base between. The DNA for the CDR3 is TGTGCCATCAGTGAGTCTACAGATACGCAGTATTTT. Its translation: CAISESTDTQYF.

The chain employs TRBV5-6 and TRBJ2-1; unclear D gene. CDR1 is SGHDT and CDR2 is YYEEEE in the germline V gene. Trimming removed 0 bases at V and 4 bases at J, with 5 bases between. This CDR3 comprises 13 residues. CDR3 amino acids: CASSLGSYNEQFF. In DNA form, the CDR3 reads TGTGCCAGCAGCTTGGGTTCATACAATGAGCAGTTCTTC.

The chain recombines TRBV28 with TRBJ2-1, with 10 bases aligning to TRBD1. The V gene end was trimmed by 6 bases and the J gene end by 4 bases; junction bases not matched to a gene: 15. The CDR3 loop spans 18 amino acids. Per the germline V gene, CDR1 is MDHEN and CDR2 is SYDVKM. The CDR3 nucleotides are TGTGCCAGCAGCTATTACGGGGAGACAGGGGGCCCGTACAATGAGCAGTTCTTC. Encoded protein: CASSYYGETGGPYNEQFF.

On this clone: At one end the junction does not follow the germline gene, possibly because of a read error. The chain joins TRBV2 to TRBJ2-2; the D gene is possibly TRBD1 (6 bases). This CDR3 region has 14 residues. Germline CDR1 SNHLY, CDR2 FYNNEI. CDR3 sequence: CASRDSPKTGELFF. CDR3 DNA sequence: TGTGCCAGCAGGGACAGCCCGAAGACCGGGGAGCTGTTTTTT.

The genes are TRBV7-2 and TRBJ2-1; D is unclear. Trimming removed 4 bases from V and 0 bases from J, with 7 bases in between. Germline V CDR1 and CDR2: SGHTA, FQGNSA. The CDR3 consists of 14 residues. Here the CDR3 DNA reads TGTGCCAGCAGCTATTCAAGCTCCTACAATGAGCAGTTCTTC. Protein: CASSYSSSYNEQFF.

The CDR3 sequence: CASSLDPRGDTEAFF. The CDR3 DNA follows: TGTGCCAGCAGCTTAGATCCAAGGGGGGACACTGAAGCTTTCTTT. The rearrangement links TRBV11-2 to TRBJ1-1, with D possibly being TRBD1 (6 bases). The CDR3 runs to 15 residues. CDR1 is SGHAT and CDR2 is FQNNGV in the germline V gene. Trimming pared 0 bases from V and 3 bases from J, leaving 11 bases between.